This T cell receptor (beta chain) was observed in a study of blood T cell repertoires in COVID-19. For the study at large: Samples of COVID-19 (acute and convalescent) were obtained from the United States, Italy and Spain.

The germline V and J ends were trimmed by 7 bases and 1 base, with 7 bases remaining between them. The CDR3 sequence is 13 residues long. Looked up from germline, CDR1 is LGHDT and CDR2 is YNNKEL (reference sequence). Repertoires were generated with immunoSEQ multiplex PCR, while TCRdb's copy carries only in-frame clones and drops some. The sample lists some 270,000 clones; about 89% were seen once. Input material: peripheral blood. The sequence derives from a man aged 40-55 years with active or convalescent COVID-19. The J gene is TRBJ2-2, the V gene TRBV3-1 (or the pseudogene TRBV3-2); D perhaps matches TRBD2 (6 bases). The DNA for the CDR3 is TGTGCCAGCACGGGACTGAACACCGGGGAGCTGTTTTTT. This sequence encodes CASTGLNTGELFF.